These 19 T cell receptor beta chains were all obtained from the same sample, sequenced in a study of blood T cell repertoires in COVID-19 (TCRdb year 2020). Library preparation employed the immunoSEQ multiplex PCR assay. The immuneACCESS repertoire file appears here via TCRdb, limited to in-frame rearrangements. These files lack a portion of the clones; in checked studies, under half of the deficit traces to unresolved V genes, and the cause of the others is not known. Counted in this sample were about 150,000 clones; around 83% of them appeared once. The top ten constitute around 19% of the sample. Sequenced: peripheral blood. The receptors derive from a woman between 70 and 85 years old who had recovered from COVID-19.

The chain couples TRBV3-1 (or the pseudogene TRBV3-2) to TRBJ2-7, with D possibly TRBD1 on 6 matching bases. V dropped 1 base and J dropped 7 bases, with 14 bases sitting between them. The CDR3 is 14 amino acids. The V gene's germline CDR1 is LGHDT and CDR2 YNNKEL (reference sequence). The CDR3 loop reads CASSQGLGAREQYF. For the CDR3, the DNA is TGTGCCAGCAGCCAAGGCCTGGGGGCGAGAGAGCAGTACTTC.

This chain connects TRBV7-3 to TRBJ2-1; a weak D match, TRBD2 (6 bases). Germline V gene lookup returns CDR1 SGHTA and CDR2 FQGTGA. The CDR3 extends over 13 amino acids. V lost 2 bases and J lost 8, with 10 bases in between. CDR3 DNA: TGTGCCAGCAGCTTATTACTAGCCCATGAGCAGTTCTTC. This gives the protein CASSLLLAHEQFF.

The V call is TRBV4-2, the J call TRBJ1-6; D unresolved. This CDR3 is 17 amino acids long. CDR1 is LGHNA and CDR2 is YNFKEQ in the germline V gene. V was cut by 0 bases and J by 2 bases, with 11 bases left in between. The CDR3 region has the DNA TGTGCCAGCAGCCAAGATGGCATCCGCCCCTATAATTCACCCCTCCACTTT. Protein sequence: CASSQDGIRPYNSPLHF.

CDR3 loop: CASSLTGDNTGELFF. The DNA of the CDR3 is TGCGCCAGCAGCTTGACGGGGGACAACACCGGGGAGCTGTTTTTT. The V and J genes are TRBV5-1 and TRBJ2-2, with D possibly TRBD2 on 6 matching bases. This CDR3 contains 15 residues. Trimming shortened V by 1 base and J by 2 bases, and 9 bases separated the two germline ends. Germline V gene sequence: CDR1 SGHRS, CDR2 YFSETQ. Combining the CDR3 with reference TRBV5-1 and TRBJ2-2 gives the whole variable domain KAGVTQTPRYLIKTRGQQVTLSCSPISGHRSVSWYQQTPGQGLQFLFEYFSETQRNKGNFPGRFSGRQFSNSRSEMNVSTLELGDSALYLCASSLTGDNTGELFFGEGSRLTVL.

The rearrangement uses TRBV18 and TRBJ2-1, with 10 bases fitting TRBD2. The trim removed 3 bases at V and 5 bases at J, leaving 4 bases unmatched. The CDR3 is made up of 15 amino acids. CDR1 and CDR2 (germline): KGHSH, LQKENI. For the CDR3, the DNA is TGTGCCAGCTCACCGCTAGCGGGAGTGCACAATGAGCAGTTCTTC. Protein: CASSPLAGVHNEQFF.

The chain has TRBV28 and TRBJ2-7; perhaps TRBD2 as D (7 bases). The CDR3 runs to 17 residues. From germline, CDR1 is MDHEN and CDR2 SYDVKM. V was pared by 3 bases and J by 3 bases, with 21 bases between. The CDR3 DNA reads TGTGCCAGCAGTTTGAGGGGCCCCCGGGGAGGGGGCTACGAGCAGTACTTC. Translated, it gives CASSLRGPRGGGYEQYF.

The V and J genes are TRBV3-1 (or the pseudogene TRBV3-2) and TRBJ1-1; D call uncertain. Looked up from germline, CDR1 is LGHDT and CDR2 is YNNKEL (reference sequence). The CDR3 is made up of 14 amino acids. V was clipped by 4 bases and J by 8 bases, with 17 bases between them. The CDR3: CASSRRPRNGEAFF. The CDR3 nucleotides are TGTGCCAGCAGCCGCCGCCCCCGGAACGGGGAAGCTTTCTTT.

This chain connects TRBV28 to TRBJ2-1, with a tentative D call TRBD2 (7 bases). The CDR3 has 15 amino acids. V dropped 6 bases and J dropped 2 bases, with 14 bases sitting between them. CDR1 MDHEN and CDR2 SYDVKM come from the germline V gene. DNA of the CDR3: TGTGCCAGCAGCCCGGGGGGCTTGACCTACAATGAGCAGTTCTTC. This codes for CASSPGGLTYNEQFF.

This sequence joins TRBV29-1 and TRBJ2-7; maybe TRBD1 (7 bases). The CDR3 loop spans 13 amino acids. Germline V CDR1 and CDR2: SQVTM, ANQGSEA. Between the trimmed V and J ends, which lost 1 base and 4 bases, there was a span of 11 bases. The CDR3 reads CSVEAQGGYEQYF. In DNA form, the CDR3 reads TGCAGCGTTGAAGCCCAGGGGGGATACGAGCAGTACTTC.

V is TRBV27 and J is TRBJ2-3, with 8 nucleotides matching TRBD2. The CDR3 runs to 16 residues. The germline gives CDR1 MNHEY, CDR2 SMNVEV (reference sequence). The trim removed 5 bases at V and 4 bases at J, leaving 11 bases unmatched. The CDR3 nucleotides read TGTGCCAGCAGTCCACTTGGACTAGCTTTGTCAGATACGCAGTATTTT. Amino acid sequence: CASSPLGLALSDTQYF.

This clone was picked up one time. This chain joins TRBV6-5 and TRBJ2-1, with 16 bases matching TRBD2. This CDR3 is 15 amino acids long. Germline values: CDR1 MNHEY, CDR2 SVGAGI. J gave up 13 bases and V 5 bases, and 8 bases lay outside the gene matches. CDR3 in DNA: TGTGCCAGCAGTACCGGGACTAGCGGGAGGGGAAGACAGTTCTTC. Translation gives CASSTGTSGRGRQFF.

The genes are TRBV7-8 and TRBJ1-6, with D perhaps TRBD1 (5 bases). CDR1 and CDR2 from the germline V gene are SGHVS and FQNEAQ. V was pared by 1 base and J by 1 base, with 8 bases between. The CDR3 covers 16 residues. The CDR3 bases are TGTGCCAGCAGCTTAGTGGGGGGGTCCTATAATTCACCCCTCCACTTT. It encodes CASSLVGGSYNSPLHF.

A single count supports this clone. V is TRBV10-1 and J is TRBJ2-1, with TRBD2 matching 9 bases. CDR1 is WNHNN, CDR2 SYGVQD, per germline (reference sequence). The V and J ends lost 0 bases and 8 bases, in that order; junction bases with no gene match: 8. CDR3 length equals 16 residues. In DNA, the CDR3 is TGCGCCAGCAGTGAGTCGGAGCGGGGGGCCGGGGATGAGCAGTTCTTC. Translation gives CASSESERGAGDEQFF.

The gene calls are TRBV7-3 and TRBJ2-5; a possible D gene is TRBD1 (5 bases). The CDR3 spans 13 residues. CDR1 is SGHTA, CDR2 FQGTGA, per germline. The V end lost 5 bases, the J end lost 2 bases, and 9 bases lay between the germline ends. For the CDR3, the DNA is TGTGCCAGCAGCACCCGACAGCAAGAGACCCAGTACTTC. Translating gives CASSTRQQETQYF.

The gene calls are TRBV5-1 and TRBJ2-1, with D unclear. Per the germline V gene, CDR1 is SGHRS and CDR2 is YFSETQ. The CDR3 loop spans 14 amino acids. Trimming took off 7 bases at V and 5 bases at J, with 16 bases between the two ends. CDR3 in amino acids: CASGLDGRNNEQFF. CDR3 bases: TGCGCCAGCGGATTGGACGGTCGAAACAATGAGCAGTTCTTC. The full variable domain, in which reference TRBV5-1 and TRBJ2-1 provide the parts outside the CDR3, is KAGVTQTPRYLIKTRGQQVTLSCSPISGHRSVSWYQQTPGQGLQFLFEYFSETQRNKGNFPGRFSGRQFSNSRSEMNVSTLELGDSALYLCASGLDGRNNEQFFGPGTRLTVL.

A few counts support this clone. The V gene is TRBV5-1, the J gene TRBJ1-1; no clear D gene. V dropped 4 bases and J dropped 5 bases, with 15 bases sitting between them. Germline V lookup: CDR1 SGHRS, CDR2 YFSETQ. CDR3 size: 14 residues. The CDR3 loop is CASSPPAPGTEAFF. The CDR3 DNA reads TGCGCCAGCAGCCCCCCCGCGCCGGGGACTGAAGCTTTCTTT.

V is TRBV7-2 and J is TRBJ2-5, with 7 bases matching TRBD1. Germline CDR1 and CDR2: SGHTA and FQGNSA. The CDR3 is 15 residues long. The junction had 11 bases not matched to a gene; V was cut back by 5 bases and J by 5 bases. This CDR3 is CASSPTGASGETQYF. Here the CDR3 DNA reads TGTGCCAGCAGCCCTACAGGGGCTTCTGGGGAGACCCAGTACTTC.

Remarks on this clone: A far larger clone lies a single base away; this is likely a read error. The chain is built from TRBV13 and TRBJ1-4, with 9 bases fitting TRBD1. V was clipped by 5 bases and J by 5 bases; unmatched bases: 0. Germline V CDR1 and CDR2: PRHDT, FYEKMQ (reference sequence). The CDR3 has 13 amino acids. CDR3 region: CASSGQGNEKLFF. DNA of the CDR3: TGTGCCAGCAGCGGACAGGGGAATGAAAAACTGTTTTTT.

Written as DNA, the CDR3 is TGTGCCACCAGCAGAGATGGTGGGACAGACACAGATACGCAGTATTTT. This translates into CATSRDGGTDTDTQYF. The J gene is TRBJ2-3, the V gene TRBV15, with 7 bases lining up with TRBD1. The CDR3 totals 16 residues. The trim removed 0 bases at V and 2 bases at J, leaving 5 bases unmatched. CDR1 and CDR2 from the germline V gene are LNHNV and YYDKDF (reference sequence).